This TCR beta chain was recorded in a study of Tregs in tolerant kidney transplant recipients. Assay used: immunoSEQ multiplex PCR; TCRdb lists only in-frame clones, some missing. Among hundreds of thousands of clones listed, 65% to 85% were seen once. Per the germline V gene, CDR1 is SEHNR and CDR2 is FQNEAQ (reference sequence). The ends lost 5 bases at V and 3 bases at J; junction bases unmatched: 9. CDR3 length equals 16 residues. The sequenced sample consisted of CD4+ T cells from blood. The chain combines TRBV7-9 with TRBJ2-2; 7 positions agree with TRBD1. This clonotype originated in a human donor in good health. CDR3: CASSALQGEHTGELFF. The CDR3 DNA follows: TGTGCCAGCAGCGCACTCCAGGGGGAGCACACCGGGGAGCTGTTTTTT. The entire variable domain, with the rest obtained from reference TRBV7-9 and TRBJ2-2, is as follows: DTGVSQNPRHKITKRGQNVTFRCDPISEHNRLYWYRQTLGQGPEFLTYFQNEAQLEKSRLLSDRFSAERPKGSFSTLEIQRTEQGDSAMYLCASSALQGEHTGELFFGEGSRLTVL.